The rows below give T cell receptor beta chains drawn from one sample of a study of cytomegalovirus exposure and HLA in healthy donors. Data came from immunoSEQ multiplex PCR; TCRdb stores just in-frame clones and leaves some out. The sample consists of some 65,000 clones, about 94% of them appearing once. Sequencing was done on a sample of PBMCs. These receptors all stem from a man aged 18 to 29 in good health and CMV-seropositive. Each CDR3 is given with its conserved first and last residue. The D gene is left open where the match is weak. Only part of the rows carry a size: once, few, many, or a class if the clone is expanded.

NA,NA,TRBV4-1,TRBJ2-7,CASSQDRVVLALGSYEQYF,TGCGCCAGCAGCCAAGATCGAGTCGTACTAGCTCTCGGTTCCTACGAGCAGTACTTC
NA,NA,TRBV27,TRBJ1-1,CASSPQGSNTEAFF,TGTGCCAGCAGTCCGCAGGGGTCTAACACTGAAGCTTTCTTT
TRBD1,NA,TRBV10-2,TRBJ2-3,CASNKGATDTQYF,TGCGCCAGCAATAAGGGGGCAACAGATACGCAGTATTTT
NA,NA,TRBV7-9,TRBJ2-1,CASIPVGGQGVINEQFF,TGTGCCAGCATCCCCGTTGGGGGGCAGGGGGTTATTAATGAGCAGTTCTTC
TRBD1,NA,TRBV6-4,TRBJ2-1,CASSDVDRGLQFF,TGTGCCAGCAGTGACGTAGACAGGGGTCTACAGTTCTTC
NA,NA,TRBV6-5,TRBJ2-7,CASSESWGDYEQYF,TGTGCCAGCAGTGAATCGTGGGGCGACTACGAGCAGTACTTC
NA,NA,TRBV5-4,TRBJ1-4,CASSLGPGDQLEKLFF,TGTGCCAGCAGCTTGGGTCCGGGGGACCAACTCGAAAAACTGTTTTTT
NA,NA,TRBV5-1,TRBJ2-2,CASFRVPTADGELFF,TGCGCCAGCTTCAGGGTCCCTACCGCGGACGGGGAGCTGTTTTTT
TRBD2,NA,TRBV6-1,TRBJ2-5,CASSEELAGDETQYF,TGTGCCAGCAGTGAAGAGCTAGCGGGGGACGAGACCCAGTACTTC
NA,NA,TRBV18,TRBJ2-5,CASSQYSVARGETQYF,TGTGCCAGCTCACAGTATAGCGTGGCGCGCGGTGAGACCCAGTACTTC
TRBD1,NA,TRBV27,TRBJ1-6,CASSTRTGRLSPLHF,TGTGCCAGCAGTACCCGGACAGGGAGGCTTTCACCCCTCCACTTT
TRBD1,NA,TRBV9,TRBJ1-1,CASSAGTGNNLGTEAFF,TGTGCCAGCAGCGCCGGGACAGGGAATAATCTAGGGACTGAAGCTTTCTTT
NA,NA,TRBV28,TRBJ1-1,CASTSDNLDTEAFF,TGTGCCAGCACTTCGGACAACCTCGACACTGAAGCTTTCTTT
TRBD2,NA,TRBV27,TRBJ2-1,CASSLSGEGLAGFNEQFF,TGTGCCAGCAGTTTATCGGGAGAGGGACTAGCGGGCTTCAATGAGCAGTTCTTC
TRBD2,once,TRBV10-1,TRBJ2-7,CASSEGASGRASEQYF,TGCGCCAGCAGTGAGGGGGCTAGCGGGAGGGCCTCTGAGCAGTACTTC
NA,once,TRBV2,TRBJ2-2,CASRAYTGNTGELFF,TGTGCCAGCAGAGCATACACGGGAAACACCGGGGAGCTGTTTTTT
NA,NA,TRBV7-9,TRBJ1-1,CASSHLGAPNTEAFF,TGTGCCAGCAGTCACCTGGGGGCCCCAAACACTGAAGCTTTCTTT
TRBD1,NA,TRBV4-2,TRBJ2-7,CASSQAGQGYEQYF,TGTGCCAGCAGCCAAGCAGGACAGGGCTACGAGCAGTACTTC
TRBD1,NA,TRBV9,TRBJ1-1,CASSVGQVMNTEAFF,TGTGCCAGCAGCGTTGGACAGGTGATGAACACTGAAGCTTTCTTT
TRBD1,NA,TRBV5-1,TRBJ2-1,CASSLGDSGNEQFF,TGCGCCAGCAGCTTGGGGGACAGCGGCAATGAGCAGTTCTTC